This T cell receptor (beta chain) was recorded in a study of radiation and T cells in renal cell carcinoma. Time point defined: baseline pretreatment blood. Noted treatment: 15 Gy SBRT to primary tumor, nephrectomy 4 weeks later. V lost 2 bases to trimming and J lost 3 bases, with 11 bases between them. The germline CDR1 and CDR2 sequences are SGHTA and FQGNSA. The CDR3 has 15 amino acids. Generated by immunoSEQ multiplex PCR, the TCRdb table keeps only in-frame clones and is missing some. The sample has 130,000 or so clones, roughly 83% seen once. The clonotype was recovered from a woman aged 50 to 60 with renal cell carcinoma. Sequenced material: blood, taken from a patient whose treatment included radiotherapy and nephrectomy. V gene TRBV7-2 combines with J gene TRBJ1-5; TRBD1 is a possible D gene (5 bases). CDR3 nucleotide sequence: TGTGCCAGCAGCTTACACAGGTTGGCCAATCAGCCCCAGCATTTT. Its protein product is CASSLHRLANQPQHF.